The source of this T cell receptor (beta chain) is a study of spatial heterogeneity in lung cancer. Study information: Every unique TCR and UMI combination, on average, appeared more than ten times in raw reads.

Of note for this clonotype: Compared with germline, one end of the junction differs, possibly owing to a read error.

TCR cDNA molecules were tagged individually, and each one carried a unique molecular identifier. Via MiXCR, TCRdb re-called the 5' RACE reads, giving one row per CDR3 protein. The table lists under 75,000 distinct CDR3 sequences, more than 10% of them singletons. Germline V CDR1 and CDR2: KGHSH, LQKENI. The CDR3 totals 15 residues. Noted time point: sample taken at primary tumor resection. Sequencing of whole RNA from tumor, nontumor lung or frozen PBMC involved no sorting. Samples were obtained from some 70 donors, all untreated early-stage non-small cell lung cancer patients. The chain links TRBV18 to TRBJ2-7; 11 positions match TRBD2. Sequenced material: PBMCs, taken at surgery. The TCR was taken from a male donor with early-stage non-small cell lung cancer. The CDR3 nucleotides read TGTACCAGCTCACAGGGACTAGCGGACCTCTACGAGCAGTACTTC. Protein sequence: CTSSQGLADLYEQYF.